This passage covers 25 T cell receptor beta chains from one sample sequenced in a study of blood T cell repertoires in COVID-19. The protocol was immunoSEQ multiplex PCR, while the TCRdb copy is restricted to in-frame clones and leaves out a portion. Counted here are under 300,000 clones, about nine tenths occurring once; the ten biggest clones make up 5.5% to 8%. Sequencing input: peripheral blood. The receptor source for this set is a man between 60 and 75 years old with acute or convalescent COVID-19.

The chain carries TRBV19 and TRBJ1-1; D possibly corresponds to TRBD1 (5 bases). The CDR3 covers 15 residues. Trimming stripped 5 bases from V and 6 bases from J, with 19 bases between. The germline V gene encodes CDR1 LNHDA and CDR2 SQIVND (reference sequence). The CDR3 spells CASSDPGRDDAEAFF. CDR3 coding DNA: TGTGCCAGTAGTGACCCAGGGCGAGATGACGCTGAAGCTTTCTTT.

The chain is built from TRBV19 and TRBJ2-2, with D unclear. CDR1 LNHDA and CDR2 SQIVND come from the germline V gene (reference sequence). This CDR3 region has 15 residues. Deletions cut 2 bases from V and 2 bases from J, with 9 bases between. The CDR3 is CASSILNRNTGELFF. Written as DNA, the CDR3 is TGTGCCAGTAGTATATTAAACAGAAACACCGGGGAGCTGTTTTTT.

CDR3 protein: CASSLEGSWDQPQHF. The DNA for the CDR3 is TGTGCCAGCAGCCTGGAGGGTTCGTGGGATCAGCCCCAGCATTTT. This chain links TRBV7-2 with TRBJ1-5; D is ambiguous. Germline CDR1 is SGHTA and CDR2 is FQGNSA. Trimming took 5 bases from V and 5 from J, leaving 16 bases between them. The CDR3 consists of 15 residues.

The chain links TRBV5-5 to TRBJ1-1; D might be TRBD1 (5 bases). The V gene's germline CDR1 is SGHKS and CDR2 YYEKEE (reference sequence). The CDR3 loop spans 14 amino acids. Trimming removed 5 bases at V and 5 bases at J, with 16 bases between. This CDR3 is CASRGVSEGTEAFF. The CDR3 coding sequence is TGTGCCAGCAGAGGCGTTTCGGAGGGGACTGAAGCTTTCTTT.

V usage is TRBV7-8 and J usage is TRBJ2-7; TRBD1 matches 8 bases. CDR1 is SGHVS and CDR2 is FQNEAQ in the germline V gene. V shed 2 bases and J 3 bases; nucleotides not matched to a gene: 6. This CDR3 is built from 15 residues. The CDR3: CASSLKGQGHYEQYF. CDR3 coding DNA: TGTGCCAGCAGCTTAAAAGGACAGGGTCACTACGAGCAGTACTTC.

The CDR3 DNA is TGCGCCAGCAGCTCCTATCCCAGGACGGGGACTGAAGCTTTCTTT. Protein: CASSSYPRTGTEAFF. The chain combines TRBV5-1 with TRBJ1-1, with D unclear. From germline, CDR1 is SGHRS and CDR2 YFSETQ. Trimming removed 3 bases from V and 5 bases from J, with 17 bases in between. The CDR3 is 15 residues long.

The rearrangement links TRBV15 to TRBJ2-3; 13 positions match TRBD2. V gave up 6 bases and J gave up 4 bases; unmatched junction bases: 7. Per germline, CDR1 LNHNV and CDR2 YYDKDF (reference sequence). The CDR3 extends over 16 amino acids. The CDR3 loop reads CATSSGTSGMSDTQYF. The CDR3 region has the DNA TGTGCCACCAGTAGTGGGACTAGCGGGATGTCAGATACGCAGTATTTT.

This clone was seen a few times. The V and J genes are TRBV4-1 and TRBJ2-2; tentatively, D is TRBD2 (6 bases). Germline CDR1 MGHRA, CDR2 YSYEKL. Trimming removed 0 bases at V and 7 bases at J, with 18 bases between. This CDR3 is built from 17 residues. Here the CDR3 reads CASSQDRMGLGVGELFF. The CDR3 coding sequence is TGCGCCAGCAGCCAAGATCGAATGGGACTGGGGGTCGGGGAGCTGTTTTTT.

CDR3 region: CASSDPGQNPYGYTF. DNA of the CDR3: TGTGCCAGCAGTGATCCGGGACAGAACCCCTATGGCTACACCTTC. The V gene is TRBV6-1, the J gene TRBJ1-2; TRBD1 aligns across 7 bases. This CDR3 contains 15 residues. After removal of 3 bases from V and 4 bases from J, the junction contained 8 bases not matched to a gene. The germline gives CDR1 MNHNS, CDR2 SASEGT.

The CDR3 protein is CASSRTGETGYTF. The CDR3 nucleotides read TGTGCCAGCAGCAGGACAGGGGAGACTGGCTACACCTTC. The chain carries TRBV6-4 and TRBJ1-2; 9 bases line up with TRBD1. The V gene end was trimmed by 6 bases and the J gene end by 7 bases; junction bases not matched to a gene: 6. This CDR3 region has 13 residues. Germline V lookup: CDR1 MRHNA, CDR2 SNTAGT.

The genes are TRBV6-5 and TRBJ1-5; 8 positions match TRBD1. Per the germline V gene, CDR1 is MNHEY and CDR2 is SVGAGI. This CDR3 spans 15 amino acids. Trimming took 6 bases from V and 7 from J; bases not matched to a gene: 11. The CDR3, as DNA: TGTGCCAGCAGGTTTACAGGGGGAAGCGAACAGCCCCAGCATTTT. The encoded protein is CASRFTGGSEQPQHF.

The gene calls are TRBV5-5 and TRBJ1-3; 8 bases map to TRBD1. V gave up 3 bases and J gave up 0 bases; unmatched junction bases: 2. The CDR3 sequence is 15 residues long. Germline V gives CDR1 SGHKS, CDR2 YYEKEE (reference sequence). CDR3 bases: TGTGCCAGCAGCTCGGACAGGGCCTCTGGAAACACCATATATTTT. It codes for CASSSDRASGNTIYF.

The CDR3 loop reads CASSYASGHPSYEQYF. The DNA of the CDR3 is TGTGCCAGCAGTTACGCCTCGGGACACCCCTCCTACGAGCAGTACTTC. V is TRBV6-5 and J is TRBJ2-7, with D perhaps TRBD1 (6 bases). The CDR3 is made up of 16 amino acids. Trimming took 2 bases from V and 0 from J, leaving 14 bases between them. CDR1 and CDR2 (germline): MNHEY, SVGAGI.

This CDR3 reads CAWTLSLAGAYNEQFF. The CDR3 DNA reads as TGTGCCTGGACCCTTTCCCTGGCGGGAGCTTACAATGAGCAGTTCTTC. The chain carries TRBV30 and TRBJ2-1; 7 nucleotides agree with TRBD2. This CDR3 contains 16 residues. Germline V gives CDR1 GTSNPN, CDR2 SVGIG (reference sequence). V was clipped by 4 bases and J by 4 bases; unmatched bases: 13.

The chain recombines TRBV19 with TRBJ2-3; 10 nucleotides match TRBD2. After removal of 5 bases from V and 4 bases from J, the junction contained 12 bases not matched to a gene. Germline V gene lookup returns CDR1 LNHDA and CDR2 SQIVND (reference sequence). This CDR3 comprises 17 residues. CDR3 DNA: TGTGCCAGTAGTCCGAAGACTAGCGGGTTGGGCGCAGATACGCAGTATTTT. Protein sequence: CASSPKTSGLGADTQYF.

The rearrangement links TRBV29-1 to TRBJ2-1; 12 nucleotides match TRBD2. This CDR3 spans 13 amino acids. Trimming cost V 7 bases and J 8 bases; bases outside gene matches: 6. The germline V gene has CDR1 SQVTM and CDR2 ANQGSEA. CDR3 residues: CSARTSGNHEQFF. For the CDR3, the DNA is TGCAGCGCGAGGACTAGCGGGAACCATGAGCAGTTCTTC.

The chain is built from TRBV4-3 and TRBJ1-2; the match to TRBD1 covers 7 bases. Germline CDR1 is LGHNA and CDR2 is YSLEER. The CDR3 is 15 residues long. Germline trimming cut 1 base from V and 5 bases from J; bases unmatched to any gene: 7. The CDR3 is CASSQGRGRSYGYTF. The CDR3 DNA reads as TGCGCCAGCAGCCAAGGGAGGGGGCGATCGTATGGCTACACCTTC.

The gene calls are TRBV5-1 and TRBJ2-5; 7 bases match TRBD1. V lost 4 bases to trimming and J lost 2 bases; unmatched junction nucleotides: 5. This CDR3 spans 14 amino acids. Germline-derived CDR1 and CDR2 are SGHRS and YFSETQ. The CDR3: CASSVGQPQETQYF. In nucleotides, the CDR3 is TGCGCCAGCAGCGTGGGACAGCCACAAGAGACCCAGTACTTC.

A few counts support this clone. The chain has TRBV19 and TRBJ1-5; unclear D gene. The germline CDR1 and CDR2 sequences are LNHDA and SQIVND (reference sequence). The CDR3 sequence is 17 residues long. The germline V and J ends were trimmed by 7 bases and 1 base, with 20 bases remaining between them. CDR3 sequence: CASTEQRTFLSNQPQHF. The CDR3 region has the DNA TGTGCCAGTACCGAACAGAGGACTTTTCTGAGCAATCAGCCCCAGCATTTT.

V is TRBV3-1 (or the pseudogene TRBV3-2) and J is TRBJ1-1, with D perhaps TRBD1 (5 bases). Germline V CDR1 and CDR2: LGHDT, YNNKEL (reference sequence). This CDR3 comprises 15 residues. Trimming cost V 1 base and J 8 bases, with 17 bases left between them. The CDR3, as DNA: TGTGCCAGCAGCCAAGTCCAGGGAAAAGCCCTAGAAGCTTTCTTT. Amino acid sequence: CASSQVQGKALEAFF.

This rearrangement joins TRBV10-1 to TRBJ2-1; maybe TRBD2 (6 bases). The germline V and J ends were trimmed by 2 bases and 1 base, with 18 bases remaining between them. Germline CDR1 reads WNHNN; CDR2 reads SYGVQD (reference sequence). This CDR3 has 18 amino acids. The CDR3 DNA follows: TGCGCCAGCAGTGAGCTCCATTTCGCGGGAAGGTCCTACAATGAGCAGTTCTTC. It encodes CASSELHFAGRSYNEQFF.

The count of this clone is one. The chain employs TRBV28 and TRBJ1-1; no firm D call. Between the trimmed V and J ends, which lost 2 bases and 7 bases, there was a span of 11 bases. The CDR3 is 13 amino acids. Germline-derived CDR1 and CDR2 are MDHEN and SYDVKM. Written as DNA, the CDR3 is TGTGCCAGCAGTTTAGGCTCGACATTTGAAGCTTTCTTT. It specifies CASSLGSTFEAFF.

This chain uses TRBV5-5 with TRBJ1-1, with 7 bases that match TRBD1. This CDR3 has 17 amino acids. Germline V gene data show CDR1 as SGHKS and CDR2 as YYEKEE (reference sequence). V was pared by 0 bases and J by 0 bases, with 8 bases of the junction left unmatched. The CDR3 region has the DNA TGTGCCAGCAGCTTGGTAGGGGCAGGGGGTTTGAACACTGAAGCTTTCTTT. Protein sequence: CASSLVGAGGLNTEAFF.

The chain combines TRBV5-1 with TRBJ2-1; 7 nucleotides line up with TRBD2. From germline, CDR1 is SGHRS and CDR2 YFSETQ. Losses at the gene ends were 4 bases for V and 8 bases for J; bases not matched to a gene: 12. This CDR3 is 15 amino acids long. For the CDR3, the DNA is TGCGCCAGCAGCGCAGACGGGGGGAGAGTGGATGAGCAGTTCTTC. Encoded protein: CASSADGGRVDEQFF.

The V gene is TRBV6-2 or TRBV6-3, the J gene TRBJ1-2; 11 bases map to TRBD1. The V segment lost 4 bases and the J segment 3 bases; nucleotides outside the gene matches: 10. The CDR3 contains 17 residues. The germline V gene has CDR1 MNHEY and CDR2 SVGEGT. CDR3 DNA: TGTGCCAGCAGTTTCTCGGACAGGGGGCGCATTTACTATGGCTACACCTTC. Translation gives CASSFSDRGRIYYGYTF.